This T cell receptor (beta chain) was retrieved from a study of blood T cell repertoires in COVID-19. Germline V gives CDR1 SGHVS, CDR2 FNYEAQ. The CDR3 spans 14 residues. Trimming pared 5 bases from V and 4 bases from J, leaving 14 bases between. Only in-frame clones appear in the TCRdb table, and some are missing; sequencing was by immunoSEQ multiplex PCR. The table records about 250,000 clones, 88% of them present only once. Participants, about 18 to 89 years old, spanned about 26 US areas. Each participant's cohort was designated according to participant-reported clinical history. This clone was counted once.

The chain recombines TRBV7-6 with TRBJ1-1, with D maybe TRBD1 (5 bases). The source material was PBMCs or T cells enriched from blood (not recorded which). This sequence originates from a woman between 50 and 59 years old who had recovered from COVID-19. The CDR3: CASSPLSGGTEAFF. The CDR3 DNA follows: TGTGCCAGCAGCCCCCTATCCGGGGGCACTGAAGCTTTCTTT.